The clone carrying this T cell receptor beta chain was counted between two and nine times. Its matching antigen is unknown. These data belong to a study of T cell responses to AZD1222 COVID-19 vaccine. Study as a whole: Second doses were pooled across both intervals (about 4 or about 12 weeks).

Study-wide results and caveats: Increased Spike-specific TCR breadth and depth were observed after two AZD1222 doses.

Assay used: immunoSEQ multiplex PCR; TCRdb lists only in-frame clones, some missing. The data show approximately 57,000 clones, with approximately 83% seen just once and roughly a sixth held by the top ten. The CDR3 loop spans 15 amino acids. Germline V gives CDR1 LGHNA, CDR2 YNFKEQ. The V segment lost 5 bases and the J segment 4 bases; nucleotides outside the gene matches: 5. Sequencing used peripheral blood, obtained on day 0 of AZD1222 vaccination. The V call is TRBV4-2, the J call TRBJ1-2; 12 bases agree with TRBD1. This sequence was found in an adult in good health. CDR3 residues: CASSGGGQGAYGYTF. The CDR3, as DNA: TGTGCCAGCAGCGGCGGGGGACAGGGGGCCTATGGCTACACCTTC.